This T cell receptor beta chain was recovered during a study of blood T cells in healthy people across ages. Overall study context: Template switching recovered approximately one barcoded beta molecule for every two T cells.

A remark on this clonotype: Its specificity is not known.

The use of a sample-barcoded 5' primer and a J-beta primer mix characterized a second PCR of about 7 to 12 cycles. A 12-random-nucleotide template-switch adaptor tagged each cDNA molecule. TCRdb recomputed calls from the 5' RACE reads with MiXCR, one row per CDR3 protein. The table has over a million distinct CDR3 sequences, 35% to 45% seen once. Overall study results and limits: Unsorted PBMCs ruled out conclusive naive versus antigen-experienced comparison.

The CDR3 consists of 17 residues. The trim removed 1 base at V and 3 bases at J, leaving 8 bases unmatched. Germline assignment: CDR1 DFQATT and CDR2 SNEGSKA (reference sequence). The chain couples TRBV20-1 to TRBJ2-5; 13 bases align to TRBD2. Sequenced sample: blood. This sequence was found in a woman aged 18 to 35 in good health. The CDR3 here is CSARGLGLAGEKETQYF. For the CDR3, the DNA is TGCAGTGCTAGAGGGCTTGGACTAGCGGGAGAAAAAGAGACCCAGTACTTC.